This is a list of T cell receptor beta chains from one sample in a study of blood T cell repertoires in COVID-19. Sequencing was performed with immunoSEQ multiplex PCR; in TCRdb, only in-frame clones are kept and a portion is missing. The repertoire has approximately 200,000 clones, about 80% of them found once; the top ten carry 1.5% to 2%. The sample consisted of PBMCs or T cells enriched from blood (not recorded which). The receptor source for this set is a man in his sixties who had recovered from COVID-19. CDR3s include the opening cysteine and the closing phenylalanine or tryptophan. The order of the fields is D gene, clone size, J gene, CDR3 length, V gene, CDR3 protein, CDR3 DNA. The D gene is left open where the match is weak. A row's size may be missing; if present it is once, few, many or a size class.

-,-,TRBJ2-6,15,TRBV2,CASSESRGWANVLTF,TGTGCCAGCAGTGAATCTCGGGGTTGGGCCAACGTCCTGACTTTC
-,-,TRBJ1-5,19,TRBV21-1,CASSKPLRPCRVGNQPQHF,TGTGCCAGCAGCAAACCTCTAAGGCCATGCAGGGTAGGGAATCAGCCCCAGCATTTT
TRBD1,-,TRBJ2-7,11,TRBV24-1,CATSFQGAQYF,TGTGCCACCAGCTTTCAGGGGGCGCAGTACTTC
-,-,TRBJ2-1,14,TRBV11-2,CASSLRGTQWEQFF,TGTGCCAGCAGCTTGCGAGGAACACAATGGGAGCAGTTCTTC
-,-,TRBJ2-5,15,TRBV7-9,CASSSLGDIQETQYF,TGTGCCAGCAGTTCGCTCGGGGACATTCAAGAGACCCAGTACTTC
TRBD1,-,TRBJ1-1,15,TRBV10-1,CASSRPGTGNTEAFF,TGCGCCAGCAGTCGTCCCGGGACAGGGAATACTGAAGCTTTCTTT
-,-,TRBJ2-3,15,TRBV5-1,CASSILSGSTDTQYF,TGCGCCAGCAGCATTCTGAGCGGGAGCACAGATACGCAGTATTTT
-,-,TRBJ1-1,15,TRBV5-4,CASSLRGSMNTEAFF,TGTGCCAGCTCTCTTAGGGGAAGCATGAACACTGAAGCTTTCTTT
TRBD2,-,TRBJ2-3,17,TRBV19,CASSTPRVAGERDTQYF,TGTGCCAGTAGTACCCCCCGGGTAGCGGGGGAGCGGGATACGCAGTATTTT
-,-,TRBJ1-5,14,TRBV2,CASSDLFGNQPQHF,TGTGCCAGCAGTGACCTTTTCGGTAATCAGCCCCAGCATTTT
TRBD1,-,TRBJ1-5,14,TRBV30,CAWDLGQANQPQHF,TGTGCCTGGGACCTTGGACAGGCAAATCAGCCCCAGCATTTT
-,once,TRBJ1-5,15,TRBV15,CATSRGQGGNQPQHF,TGTGCCACCAGCAGAGGTCAAGGGGGCAATCAGCCCCAGCATTTT
-,-,TRBJ2-5,13,TRBV11-1,CASGRGALETQYF,TGTGCCAGCGGGAGGGGGGCTTTGGAGACCCAGTACTTC
-,few,TRBJ1-2,14,TRBV4-2,CASSQGGQRYGYTF,TGTGCCAGCAGCCAAGGAGGACAGAGGTATGGCTACACCTTC
TRBD1,-,TRBJ2-7,14,TRBV7-2,CASSRPGTGFEQYF,TGTGCCAGCAGCAGACCCGGGACAGGGTTCGAGCAGTACTTC
TRBD2,-,TRBJ2-1,18,TRBV3-1/TRBV3-2,CASSQTLPLAGVNNEQFF,TGTGCCAGCAGCCAAACCCTACCCTTAGCGGGGGTCAACAATGAGCAGTTCTTC
TRBD1,-,TRBJ2-7,15,TRBV5-1,CASSLAGQMNYEQYF,TGCGCCAGCAGCTTGGCGGGACAGATGAACTACGAGCAGTACTTC
TRBD1,few,TRBJ1-2,15,TRBV25-1,CASSETGQGARGYTF,TGTGCCAGCAGTGAAACGGGACAGGGGGCGCGAGGCTACACCTTC